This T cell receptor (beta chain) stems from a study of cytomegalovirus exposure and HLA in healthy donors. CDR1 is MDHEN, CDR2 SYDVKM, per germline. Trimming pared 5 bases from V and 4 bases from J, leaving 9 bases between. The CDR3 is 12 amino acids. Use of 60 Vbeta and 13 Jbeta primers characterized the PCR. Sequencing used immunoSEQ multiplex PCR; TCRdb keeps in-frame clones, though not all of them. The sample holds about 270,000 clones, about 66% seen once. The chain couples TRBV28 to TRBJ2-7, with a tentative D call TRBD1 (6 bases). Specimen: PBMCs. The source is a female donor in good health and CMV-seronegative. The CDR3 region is CASSPQGYEQYF. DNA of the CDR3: TGTGCCAGCAGTCCTCAGGGGTACGAGCAGTACTTC. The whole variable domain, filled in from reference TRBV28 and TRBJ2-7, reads DVKVTQSSRYLVKRTGEKVFLECVQDMDHENMFWYRQDPGLGLRLIYFSYDVKMKEKGDIPEGYSVSREKKERFSLILESASTNQTSMYLCASSPQGYEQYFGPGTRLTVT.